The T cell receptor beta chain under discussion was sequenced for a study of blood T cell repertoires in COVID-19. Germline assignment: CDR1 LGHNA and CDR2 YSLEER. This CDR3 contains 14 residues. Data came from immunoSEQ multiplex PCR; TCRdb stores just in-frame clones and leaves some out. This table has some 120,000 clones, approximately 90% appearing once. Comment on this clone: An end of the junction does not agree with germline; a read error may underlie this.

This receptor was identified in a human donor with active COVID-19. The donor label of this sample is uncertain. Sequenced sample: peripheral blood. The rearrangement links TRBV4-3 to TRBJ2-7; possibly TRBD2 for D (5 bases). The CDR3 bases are TGCGCCAGCAGCCAATATGAGGGATCCTCCGAGCAGTACTTC. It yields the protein CASSQYEGSSEQYF.